Listed here are 7 T cell receptor beta chains from one sample, sequenced in a study of T cells after posttransplantation cyclophosphamide. Only in-frame clones appear in the TCRdb table, and some are missing; sequencing was by immunoSEQ multiplex PCR. Of some 61,000 clones listed, roughly 95% are singletons. Sequencing used PBMCs. Receptors originate from a woman in her twenties or thirties in good health and a related stem cell transplant donor.

The chain carries TRBV5-6 and TRBJ1-2; D may be TRBD1 (6 bases). V lost 4 bases, J lost 4 bases, and 17 bases lay in between. Germline CDR1 is SGHDT and CDR2 is YYEEEE. The CDR3 length is 15 residues. The CDR3 sequence is CASSIISGQVYGYTF. CDR3 nucleotide sequence: TGTGCCAGCAGCATTATATCGGGACAAGTCTATGGCTACACCTTC.

The genes are TRBV5-4 and TRBJ1-6; 8 bases agree with TRBD1. This CDR3 spans 15 amino acids. Germline V gene data show CDR1 as SGHNT and CDR2 as YYREEE (reference sequence). The ends lost 4 bases at V and 7 bases at J; junction bases unmatched: 7. The CDR3 here is CASSPGDRKNSPLHF. The DNA of the CDR3 is TGTGCCAGCAGCCCAGGGGACAGGAAGAATTCACCCCTCCACTTT.

The count of this clone is one. The V and J genes are TRBV6-4 and TRBJ2-1, with D possibly matching TRBD1 (6 bases). The V end lost 7 bases, the J end lost 10 bases, and 32 bases lay between the germline ends. Per germline, CDR1 MRHNA and CDR2 SNTAGT. The CDR3 totals 18 residues. The CDR3 DNA reads TGTGCCAGCACTCTTTGGGGCCTTACAGGGAGTAGGGCCAAGGAGCAGTTCTTC. Its protein product is CASTLWGLTGSRAKEQFF.

This clone has more than one count but fewer than ten. The CDR3 bases are TGTGCCAGCAGTTTTCGGGGGCTGGGGACCCAGTACTTC. This sequence encodes CASSFRGLGTQYF. This chain links TRBV28 with TRBJ2-5; D possibly matches TRBD1 or TRBD2 (6 bases each). The V gene's germline CDR1 is MDHEN and CDR2 SYDVKM. Trimming removed 3 bases at V and 7 bases at J, with 12 bases between. This CDR3 has 13 amino acids.

The chain joins TRBV7-8 to TRBJ2-7; D remains ambiguous. V was trimmed by 2 bases and J by 4 bases, leaving 12 bases between them. Germline V gives CDR1 SGHVS, CDR2 FQNEAQ. This CDR3 is 14 amino acids long. DNA for the CDR3: TGTGCCAGCAGCTTACAGTTAGGAGTGTACGAGCAGTACTTC. Its protein is CASSLQLGVYEQYF. Combining the CDR3 with reference TRBV7-8 and TRBJ2-7 gives the whole variable domain GAGVSQSPRYKVAKRGQDVALRCDPISGHVSLFWYQQALGQGPEFLTYFQNEAQLDKSGLPSDRFFAERPEGSVSTLKIQRTQQEDSAVYLCASSLQLGVYEQYFGPGTRLTVT.

The rearrangement links TRBV5-1 to TRBJ2-1; perhaps TRBD2 as D (6 bases). The CDR3 has 15 residues. Germline V lookup: CDR1 SGHRS, CDR2 YFSETQ. The V end was cut by 0 bases, the J end by 8 bases, with 15 bases between. DNA of the CDR3: TGCGCCAGCAGCTTGGGAACGGCCGGGGGTGATGAGCAGTTCTTC. It encodes CASSLGTAGGDEQFF.

The chain links TRBV10-3 to TRBJ1-1; 7 bases fit TRBD1. This CDR3 region has 13 residues. V shed 5 bases and J 1 base; nucleotides not matched to a gene: 1. The V gene's germline CDR1 is ENHRY and CDR2 SYGVKD. CDR3 sequence (DNA): TGTGCCATCAGTTACAGGGGGAACACTGAAGCTTTCTTT. It is translated as CAISYRGNTEAFF.